The 12 T cell receptor beta chains given below trace back to one sample, sequenced in a study of blood T cell repertoires in COVID-19. Assay: immunoSEQ multiplex PCR; the TCRdb copy retains only in-frame clones and omits some. The profile shows 150,000 to 200,000 clones, just under 90% of them singletons. Source material: peripheral blood. The receptor set was obtained from a woman between 65 and 79 years old with COVID-19, enrolled during active disease.

The V call is TRBV30, the J call TRBJ1-2, with TRBD1 matching 8 bases. V shed 5 bases, J shed 6 bases, and the junction held 5 bases outside the gene matches. Germline assignment: CDR1 GTSNPN and CDR2 SVGIG (reference sequence). The CDR3 loop spans 12 amino acids. This CDR3 reads CAWARGRDGYTF. CDR3 sequence (DNA): TGTGCCTGGGCCAGGGGGCGCGATGGCTACACCTTC.

CDR3 sequence (DNA): TGCGCCAGCAGCCAAGAGCAGGGGCTCATCTATGGCTACACCTTC. This encodes CASSQEQGLIYGYTF. This chain links TRBV4-1 with TRBJ1-2; a weak D match, TRBD1 (6 bases). V lost 0 bases and J lost 4, with 12 bases in between. In germline, CDR1 is MGHRA, CDR2 YSYEKL. The CDR3 has 15 residues.

The V call is TRBV29-1, the J call TRBJ1-1; possible D gene TRBD1, 6 bases. This CDR3 contains 14 residues. Germline V CDR1 and CDR2: SQVTM, ANQGSEA. Trimming cost V 7 bases and J 1 base, with 16 bases left between them. The DNA of the CDR3 is TGCAGCGCTCGACGTGGGACAAAGAACACTGAAGCTTTCTTT. Amino acids: CSARRGTKNTEAFF. Using reference TRBV29-1 and TRBJ1-1 for the parts outside the CDR3, the full variable domain is SAVISQKPSRDICQRGTSLTIQCQVDSQVTMMFWYRQQPGQSLTLIATANQGSEATYESGFVIDKFPISRPNLTFSTLTVSNMSPEDSSIYLCSARRGTKNTEAFFGQGTRLTVV.

This chain joins TRBV27 and TRBJ1-5; 9 positions match TRBD1. V gave up 5 bases and J gave up 5 bases; unmatched junction bases: 4. This CDR3 has 14 residues. Germline CDR1 and CDR2: MNHEY and SMNVEV (reference sequence). The CDR3 reads CASSPGQGYQPQHF. For the CDR3, the DNA is TGTGCCAGCAGTCCCGGACAGGGGTATCAGCCCCAGCATTTT.

V is TRBV3-1 (or the pseudogene TRBV3-2) and J is TRBJ1-2; TRBD1 aligns across 8 bases. The CDR3 spans 11 residues. Germline CDR1 reads LGHDT; CDR2 reads YNNKEL (reference sequence). The V segment lost 4 bases and the J segment 13 bases; nucleotides outside the gene matches: 5. The CDR3 protein is CASSRTGSSTF. In DNA form, the CDR3 reads TGTGCCAGCAGCCGGACAGGGTCGTCCACCTTC.

The chain combines TRBV6-5 with TRBJ2-5; TRBD2 aligns across 7 bases. Germline CDR1 MNHEY, CDR2 SVGAGI. There are 15 residues in the CDR3. Trimming removed 2 bases from V and 5 bases from J; junction bases left unmatched: 8. The CDR3 sequence is CASSYRGVFGETQYF. CDR3 nucleotides: TGTGCCAGCAGTTACCGGGGGGTTTTCGGGGAGACCCAGTACTTC.

The chain carries TRBV3-1 (or the pseudogene TRBV3-2) and TRBJ1-4; possible D gene TRBD1, 5 bases. The germline gives CDR1 LGHDT, CDR2 YNNKEL (reference sequence). The germline V and J ends were trimmed by 2 bases and 8 bases, with 12 bases remaining between them. The CDR3 contains 14 residues. The CDR3 coding sequence is TGTGCCAGCAGCCAAAGGGGTGGCAAAGAAAAACTGTTTTTT. Amino acid sequence: CASSQRGGKEKLFF.

This chain uses TRBV6-2 or TRBV6-3 with TRBJ2-7; 11 nucleotides agree with TRBD2. There are 15 residues in the CDR3. CDR1 is MNHEY and CDR2 is SVGEGT in the germline V gene. The J segment lost 2 bases and the V segment lost 4 bases, leaving 4 bases of the junction unmatched. The CDR3 region has the DNA TGTGCCAGCAGTTGGGGACTAGCGGAAACCTACGAGCAGTACTTC. Translation: CASSWGLAETYEQYF.

The chain joins TRBV15 to TRBJ1-2; 7 nucleotides agree with TRBD1. The CDR3 sequence is 16 residues long. The trim removed 5 bases at V and 8 bases at J, leaving 17 bases unmatched. The germline CDR1 and CDR2 sequences are LNHNV and YYDKDF (reference sequence). The CDR3, as DNA: TGTGCCACCAGCGGAAGACAGGGCGCGTCTTTACGAGGCTACACCTTC. It translates to CATSGRQGASLRGYTF.

The V and J genes are TRBV5-5 and TRBJ2-6, with 8 bases identical to TRBD1. The CDR3 runs to 15 residues. With V trimmed by 5 bases and J by 4 bases, 5 bases remained unmatched. Germline CDR1 and CDR2: SGHKS and YYEKEE (reference sequence). This CDR3 reads CASSWTGFGANVLTF. In DNA form, the CDR3 reads TGTGCCAGCAGTTGGACAGGGTTCGGGGCCAACGTCCTGACTTTC.

The genes are TRBV28 and TRBJ1-1; TRBD1 agrees at 10 bases. The junction had 8 bases not matched to a gene; V was cut back by 6 bases and J by 1 base. There are 16 residues in the CDR3. CDR1 is MDHEN, CDR2 SYDVKM, per germline. The CDR3 DNA is TGTGCCAGCAGCCCGACAGGGGGCGGGTGGAACACTGAAGCTTTCTTT. Translation: CASSPTGGGWNTEAFF.

This rearrangement joins TRBV7-3 to TRBJ2-2; 7 nucleotides match TRBD1. Germline values: CDR1 SGHTA, CDR2 FQGTGA. V gave up 5 bases and J gave up 7 bases; unmatched junction bases: 7. The length of the CDR3 is 14 residues. In DNA form, the CDR3 reads TGTGCCAGCAGCCCGACAGGGAGTGGCGGGGAGCTGTTTTTT. As protein: CASSPTGSGGELFF.